This T cell receptor (beta chain) was sequenced during a study of cytomegalovirus exposure and HLA in healthy donors. Study findings and constraints: Using the classifier, cytomegalovirus status was reportedly diagnosed with high specificity and sensitivity.

The CDR3 is 18 residues long. Trimming removed 3 bases from V and 1 base from J, with 18 bases in between. Per germline, CDR1 KGHSH and CDR2 LQKENI. It was with 60 Vbeta and 13 Jbeta primers that the PCR ran. Authors' analysis steps: Among the unique TCR beta chains that a later analysis counted, about 85 million in all, 9.5 million to 11 million were shared. The protocol was immunoSEQ multiplex PCR, while the TCRdb copy is restricted to in-frame clones and leaves out a portion. V and J calls and clone size are as listed in that table; D and trimming were resolved from the DNA. The table includes 130,000 to 150,000 clones, about 79% detected once. A single count supports this clone. Its cognate antigen is unknown.

This chain links TRBV18 with TRBJ2-2, with D possibly being TRBD2 (6 bases). Sequencing was done on a sample of PBMCs. This receptor was taken from a male donor in good health and CMV-seronegative. The CDR3 region has the DNA TGTGCCAGCTCACCCGCCCCGGTCCTAGCGAGGAACACCGGGGAGCTGTTTTTT. This translates into CASSPAPVLARNTGELFF.